This paragraph covers one TCR beta chain sequence. Germline-derived CDR1 and CDR2 are SGHVS and FQNEAQ. V lost 2 bases and J lost 5, with 10 bases in between. The CDR3 covers 13 residues. Profiling relied on immunoSEQ multiplex PCR, and the TCRdb table lists in-frame clones only, not all of them. There are about 2 million clones in the sample; 85% to 95% occur only once, and around 1.2% lies in the top ten. The entry originates in a study of shared clonotypes between healthy human individuals. Study-level information: CD4 naive cells filled three plates per donor, CD4 memory three, CD8 naive two and CD8 memory one.

Positively selected for CCR7, the CD45RO-negative cells used as naive CD8 cells excluded terminally differentiated effector memory CD45RA+ cells. The chain combines TRBV7-8 with TRBJ2-7, with D perhaps given as TRBD1 or TRBD2 (5 bases each). The TCR originated in a man between 18 and 35 years old in good health. Sequencing input: naive CD8+ T cells sorted from blood. CDR3 sequence: CASSLLEGHEQYF. CDR3 nucleotides: TGTGCCAGCAGCTTATTAGAGGGGCACGAGCAGTACTTC.